This T cell receptor beta chain was sequenced during a study of T cells in Graves' hyperthyroidism and ophthalmopathy. Regarding the study as a whole: Blood also held most thyroid clonotypes expanded beyond 0.001.

Template material for amplifying TCR beta CDR3 regions consisted of RNA transcripts. The HTBI set primed first-round TCR CDR3 RT-PCR. From the multiplex PCR reads, TCRdb called clonotypes with MiXCR, one entry per CDR3 protein. Found here are 600,000 to 900,000 distinct CDR3 sequences, approximately 16% of them singletons; the top ten hold roughly 8%. A lack of ophthalmopathy progression within 18 months defined stable Graves' hyperthyroidism. This clonotype came up many times. The antigen remains undetermined. Germline assignment: CDR1 SGHRS and CDR2 YFSETQ. Trimming took 0 bases from V and 2 from J, leaving 13 bases between them. This CDR3 has 16 residues.

Sequencing was done on a sample of blood. The rearrangement links TRBV5-1 to TRBJ2-3, with D perhaps matching TRBD2 (6 bases). The TCR sequence derives from a man aged 18 to 35 with Graves' hyperthyroidism. As DNA, the CDR3 is TGCGCCAGCAGCTTGGCCGCTAGCGCAACCACAGATACGCAGTATTTT. This codes for CASSLAASATTDTQYF.